Listed here is a single T cell receptor (beta chain). Its antigen is not known. Amplification used 60 Vbeta primers and 13 Jbeta primers. Sequencing was performed with immunoSEQ multiplex PCR; in TCRdb, only in-frame clones are kept and a portion is missing. Seen here are approximately 150,000 clones, around three quarters observed once, and the top ten hold around 5.9%. Unmatched junction bases numbered 4, after V lost 2 bases and J lost 7 bases. This CDR3 contains 13 residues. Germline CDR1 is SGHTA and CDR2 is FQGNSA. The data stem from a study of cytomegalovirus exposure and HLA in healthy donors. Study observations and caveats: According to the study, 160 or so TCR beta chains were cytomegalovirus-associated. An analysis that was carried out later associated 15,000 to 20,000 TCR beta sequences with HLA alleles at 0.05 false discovery rate.

The chain employs TRBV7-2 and TRBJ2-5; 7 nucleotides line up with TRBD1. This sequence originates from a woman in her 40s in good health and CMV-seropositive. The sequenced sample consisted of PBMCs. CDR3 sequence reads: CASSLYQGVTQYF. As DNA, the CDR3 is TGTGCCAGCAGCTTATACCAGGGGGTGACCCAGTACTTC. Supplemented by reference TRBV7-2 and TRBJ2-5, the full variable domain reads GAGVSQSPSNKVTEKGKDVELRCDPISGHTALYWYRQSLGQGLEFLIYFQGNSAPDKSGLPSDRFSAERTGGSVSTLTIQRTQQEDSAVYLCASSLYQGVTQYFGPGTRLLVL.